This TCR beta chain was recovered during a study of identifying expanded T cells in peripheral blood. The table came from immunoSEQ multiplex PCR; TCRdb's copy has only in-frame clones and leaves some out. The table lists about 100,000 clones, more than 70% of them singletons. The CDR3 is 13 residues long. Germline V CDR1 and CDR2: LNHDA, SQIVND (reference sequence). Germline trimming cut 5 bases from V and 6 bases from J; bases unmatched to any gene: 4. This TCR was sampled from a person aged 18 to 70 in good health. The sequenced sample was blood. The V gene is TRBV19, the J gene TRBJ2-7; TRBD2 agrees at 10 bases. In nucleotides, the CDR3 is TGTGCCAGTAGTCTAGCGGGAGCGCTCGAGCAGTACTTC. It specifies CASSLAGALEQYF.